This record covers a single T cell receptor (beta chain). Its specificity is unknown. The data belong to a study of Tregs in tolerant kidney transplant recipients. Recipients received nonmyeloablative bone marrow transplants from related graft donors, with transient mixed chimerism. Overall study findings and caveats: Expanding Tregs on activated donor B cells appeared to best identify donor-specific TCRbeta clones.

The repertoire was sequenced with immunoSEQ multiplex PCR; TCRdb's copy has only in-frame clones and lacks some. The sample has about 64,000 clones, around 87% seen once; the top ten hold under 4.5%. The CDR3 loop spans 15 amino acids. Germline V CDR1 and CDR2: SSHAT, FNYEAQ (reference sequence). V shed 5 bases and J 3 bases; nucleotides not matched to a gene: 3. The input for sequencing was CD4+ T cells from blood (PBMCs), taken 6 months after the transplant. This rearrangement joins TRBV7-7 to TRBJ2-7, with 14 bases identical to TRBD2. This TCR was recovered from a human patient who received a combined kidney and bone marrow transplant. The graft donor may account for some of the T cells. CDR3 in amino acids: CASSEGLAGVYEQYF. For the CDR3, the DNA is TGTGCCAGCAGCGAGGGACTAGCGGGGGTCTACGAGCAGTACTTC.